The clone carrying this T cell receptor beta chain was recorded a few times. Its antigen is still unknown. The sample belongs to a study of blood T cells in healthy people across ages. Findings and caveats of the study: Since the PBMCs were unsorted, naive and antigen-experienced cells could not be conclusively compared. Measured against age, TCR beta diversity per million T cells decreased in a roughly linear manner.

The second PCR ran roughly 7 to 11 cycles with a sample-barcoded 5' primer and J-beta primers. Each cDNA was tagged by a template-switch adaptor containing 12 random nucleotides. MiXCR, applied by TCRdb to the 5' RACE reads, yields one record per CDR3 protein. The data hold more than 650,000 distinct CDR3 sequences, with 20% to 25% observed a single time. V was clipped by 0 bases and J by 0 bases, with 10 bases between them. Germline V gives CDR1 SGDLS, CDR2 YYNGEE. This CDR3 spans 16 amino acids. Donation came from healthy Caucasian individuals in Russia who were aged 6 to 90. This TCR was sampled from a man aged 65 to 85 in good health. Sequencing input: blood. The V and J genes are TRBV9 and TRBJ1-3; the D gene is possibly TRBD1 (6 bases). The CDR3 nucleotides read TGTGCCAGCAGCGTAGGGACAGTAAACTCTGGAAACACCATATATTTT. As protein: CASSVGTVNSGNTIYF.